This passage covers 22 T cell receptor beta chains from one sample sequenced in a study of T-cell reconstitution after alpha-beta-depleted transplantation in children. The authors prepared the TCRbeta library with unique molecular identifiers. TCRdb independently ran MiXCR on the PCR reads; one entry per CDR3 protein. The profile shows 210,000 or so distinct CDR3 sequences, 8.5% to 10% of them singletons. The sample in question was PBMCs from the stem cell graft donor, obtained from the stem cell graft. All receptors derive from a human donor who donated a stem cell graft to a child with acute lymphoblastic leukemia.

This clonotype was counted a few times. The chain couples TRBV5-1 to TRBJ1-1; D is undetermined. V lost 2 bases to trimming and J lost 3 bases, with 11 bases between them. The CDR3 loop spans 14 amino acids. Germline lookup yields CDR1 SGHRS and CDR2 YFSETQ. The CDR3 region is CASSFQAVDTEAFF. The CDR3 bases are TGCGCCAGCAGCTTCCAAGCCGTCGACACTGAAGCTTTCTTT.

The rearrangement links TRBV4-1 to TRBJ2-1; D is unclear. The CDR3 totals 13 residues. Germline CDR1 MGHRA, CDR2 YSYEKL. V lost 0 bases, J lost 12 bases, and 12 bases lay in between. The CDR3 DNA reads as TGCGCCAGCAGCCAAGATCGAACCCGGTGGCAGTTCTTC. Its translation is CASSQDRTRWQFF.

The chain combines TRBV6-1 with TRBJ2-1; 11 nucleotides align to TRBD2. CDR1 and CDR2 (germline): MNHNS, SASEGT. V was clipped by 4 bases and J by 15 bases; unmatched bases: 17. The CDR3 sequence is 16 residues long. DNA of the CDR3: TGTGCCAGCAGTGCTACTAACAAAGGACTAGCGGGTATGATGTTCTTC. Translated, it gives CASSATNKGLAGMMFF.

This clonotype occurred many times. The V and J genes are TRBV5-1 and TRBJ1-1, with a tentative D call TRBD1 (5 bases). This CDR3 contains 13 residues. Germline CDR1 SGHRS, CDR2 YFSETQ. Trimming removed 2 bases at V and 3 bases at J, with 8 bases between. The CDR3 DNA follows: TGCGCCAGCAGCTTAGGGGTGGACACTGAAGCTTTCTTT. Encoded protein: CASSLGVDTEAFF.

This clonotype was observed many times. The J gene is TRBJ2-5, the V gene TRBV28; D is possibly TRBD1 (5 bases). Looked up from germline, CDR1 is MDHEN and CDR2 is SYDVKM. This CDR3 has 14 residues. Trimming stripped 2 bases from V and 2 bases from J, with 9 bases between. The CDR3 DNA reads as TGTGCCAGCAGTTTAGTGGGGCAGCAAGAGACCCAGTACTTC. Translated, it gives CASSLVGQQETQYF.

This clonotype has at least ten counts. The J gene is TRBJ1-4, the V gene TRBV7-2, with 10 nucleotides matching TRBD1. V gave up 6 bases and J gave up 15 bases; unmatched junction bases: 13. Germline-derived CDR1 and CDR2 are SGHTA and FQGNSA. The CDR3 totals 14 residues. The DNA of the CDR3 is TGTGCCAGCAGACCCGGGACAGGGGCCAAAAAGTTGTTTTTT. This translates into CASRPGTGAKKLFF.

This clonotype was detected a few times. V gene TRBV5-8 combines with J gene TRBJ2-7; 9 bases are a match to TRBD1. The CDR3 runs 15 residues. Germline trimming cut 2 bases from V and 1 base from J; bases unmatched to any gene: 4. Germline lookup yields CDR1 SGHTS and CDR2 YDEGEE. The CDR3 region is CASSFGGQGSYEQYF. The CDR3 nucleotides are TGTGCCAGCAGCTTCGGGGGACAGGGATCCTACGAGCAGTACTTC. Supplemented by reference TRBV5-8 and TRBJ2-7, the full variable domain reads EAGVTQSPTHLIKTRGQQATLRCSPISGHTSVYWYQQALGLGLQFLLWYDEGEERNRGNFPPRFSGRQFPNYSSELNVNALELEDSALYLCASSFGGQGSYEQYFGPGTRLTVT.

This clonotype appeared many times. The chain has TRBV27 and TRBJ2-7, with 7 bases matching TRBD2. Germline CDR1 is MNHEY and CDR2 is SMNVEV (reference sequence). Losses at the gene ends were 3 bases for V and 3 bases for J; bases not matched to a gene: 11. The CDR3 runs to 16 residues. This chain's CDR3 is CASSFSGGLGGYEQYF. The CDR3 nucleotides read TGTGCCAGCAGTTTTAGTGGAGGACTAGGCGGCTACGAGCAGTACTTC.

This sequence joins TRBV3-1 and TRBJ1-2; 7 nucleotides match TRBD1. CDR1 and CDR2 from the germline V gene are LGHDT and YNNKEL (reference sequence). Trimming cost V 1 base and J 2 bases; bases outside gene matches: 1. The CDR3 totals 14 residues. The CDR3 nucleotides read TGTGCCAGCAGCCAAGGGGGACAGAACTATGGCTACACCTTC. Its translation: CASSQGGQNYGYTF.

The chain couples TRBV3-1 to TRBJ1-1; 8 bases map to TRBD1. J lost 11 bases, V lost 4 bases, and 9 bases had no gene match. The CDR3 extends over 13 amino acids. Per germline, CDR1 LGHDT and CDR2 YNNKEL (reference sequence). CDR3 sequence (DNA): TGTGCCAGCAGCCCTTCACGGACAGGGAGGGCTTTCTTT. Translating gives CASSPSRTGRAFF.

The V and J genes are TRBV5-1 and TRBJ1-2; TRBD1 agrees at 7 bases. V trimming: 3 bases; J trimming: 4 bases; junction bases outside the gene matches: 9. This CDR3 contains 15 residues. Germline loops: CDR1 SGHRS, CDR2 YFSETQ. DNA of the CDR3: TGCGCCAGCAGCTCTGACCCCAGGGGGATCTATGGCTACACCTTC. Its protein is CASSSDPRGIYGYTF.

This clonotype was counted at least ten times. The chain is built from TRBV12-3 or TRBV12-4 and TRBJ2-2; D is ambiguous. The CDR3 is 16 amino acids. The ends were cut back, 1 base at V and 1 base at J, with 10 bases in the middle. The CDR3, as DNA: TGTGCCAGCAGTTTAGGGCCTAATCTGAACACCGGGGAGCTGTTTTTT. Residues: CASSLGPNLNTGELFF.

This clonotype was detected ten times or more. J is TRBJ2-5 and V is TRBV12-3 or TRBV12-4; D unclear. The CDR3 is 11 residues long. Deletions cut 4 bases from V and 10 bases from J, with 10 bases between. This CDR3 reads CASSSGWDQYF. CDR3 DNA sequence: TGTGCCAGCAGTTCTGGGTGGGACCAGTACTTC.

This clonotype was recorded at least ten times. The chain couples TRBV3-1 to TRBJ2-1, with unresolved D. Germline V CDR1 and CDR2: LGHDT, YNNKEL (reference sequence). The CDR3 extends over 14 amino acids. The V end was cut by 0 bases, the J end by 10 bases, with 13 bases between. CDR3 in DNA: TGTGCCAGCAGCCAAGAAGTATCAGCCCTGGAGCAGTTCTTC. Protein: CASSQEVSALEQFF.

This clonotype was seen more than once but under ten times. J is TRBJ2-5 and V is TRBV12-3 or TRBV12-4, with 10 bases aligning to TRBD2. The CDR3 extends over 13 amino acids. Trimming cost V 6 bases and J 6 bases; bases outside gene matches: 4. The CDR3 loop reads CASRTGLAQTQYF. The CDR3 DNA reads TGTGCCAGCAGAACGGGACTAGCGCAGACCCAGTACTTC.

The V and J genes are TRBV12-3 or TRBV12-4 and TRBJ2-1; TRBD2 agrees at 8 bases. V lost 4 bases to trimming and J lost 9 bases; unmatched junction nucleotides: 8. This CDR3 spans 14 amino acids. The CDR3 here is CASSSYGGGSEQFF. Here the CDR3 DNA reads TGTGCCAGCAGTTCCTACGGGGGGGGGAGTGAGCAGTTCTTC.

This sequence joins TRBV15 and TRBJ1-2; the match to TRBD1 covers 8 bases. The CDR3 runs to 14 residues. The J segment lost 3 bases and the V segment lost 3 bases, leaving 3 bases of the junction unmatched. Germline V lookup: CDR1 LNHNV, CDR2 YYDKDF (reference sequence). CDR3 in DNA: TGTGCCACCAGCAGGGACAGGGTTGACTATGGCTACACCTTC. As protein: CATSRDRVDYGYTF. Full variable domain (outside the CDR3, taken from reference TRBV15 and TRBJ1-2): DAMVIQNPRYQVTQFGKPVTLSCSQTLNHNVMYWYQQKSSQAPKLLFHYYDKDFNNEADTPDNFQSRRPNTSFCFLDIRSPGLGDTAMYLCATSRDRVDYGYTFGSGTRLTVV.

Turning to this clonotype: A read error may be the cause here, since a much bigger clone is one base away. The conserved phenylalanine or tryptophan normally closing the CDR3 is absent here, so this likely arose from a read error. This chain joins TRBV29-1 and TRBJ1-1; D is ambiguous. This CDR3 is 13 amino acids long. Trimming took off 4 bases at V and 1 base at J, with 10 bases between the two ends. Germline V gene data show CDR1 as SQVTM and CDR2 as ANQGSEA. The CDR3 loop is CSVARSPNTEAFC. In nucleotides, the CDR3 is TGCAGCGTTGCTCGTTCCCCGAACACTGAAGCTTTCTGT.

This chain's CDR3 is CASSPGRGSGANVLTF. For the CDR3, the DNA is TGTGCCAGCAGCCCGGGGAGAGGATCTGGGGCCAACGTCCTGACTTTC. This rearrangement joins TRBV12-3 or TRBV12-4 to TRBJ2-6, with D possibly matching TRBD2 (5 bases). The CDR3 extends over 16 amino acids. Deletions cut 6 bases from V and 1 base from J, with 13 bases between.

The chain employs TRBV7-2 and TRBJ2-2; D is uncertain. The germline CDR1 and CDR2 sequences are SGHTA and FQGNSA. This CDR3 comprises 12 residues. Trimming took 5 bases from V and 7 from J, leaving 8 bases between them. As DNA, the CDR3 is TGTGCCAGCAGCCTAGAAGGCGGGGAGCTGTTTTTT. Translation: CASSLEGGELFF.

In this sample, this clonotype turned up a few times. The chain has TRBV6-1 and TRBJ1-1, with 8 positions matching TRBD1. Germline CDR1 is MNHNS and CDR2 is SASEGT. V gave up 7 bases and J gave up 5 bases; unmatched junction bases: 12. This CDR3 has 15 residues. The CDR3 sequence is CASTTSGGVGTEAFF. DNA for the CDR3: TGTGCCAGCACCACTTCAGGGGGCGTGGGAACTGAAGCTTTCTTT.

A word on this clonotype: The junction and the germline gene differ at one end; a read error may be behind it. The chain employs TRBV20-1 and TRBJ2-3; D remains unclear. This CDR3 spans 14 amino acids. Germline CDR1 DFQATT, CDR2 SNEGSKA (reference sequence). This chain's CDR3 is CCARDPAGTDTQYF. The CDR3 nucleotides read TGCTGTGCCAGAGACCCGGCTGGAACAGATACGCAGTATTTT.